The 5 T cell receptor beta chains below come from one sample, sequenced in a study of OX40 agonist ivuxolimab in advanced cancers. TCRdb's table, derived via immunoSEQ multiplex PCR, lists solely in-frame clones and lacks some. The table shows about 81,000 clones, with more than 80% occurring only once. Sequencing was performed on CD4+ or CD8+ T cells sorted from blood, taken in a trial of the OX40 agonist ivuxolimab. The receptors were gathered from an adult with an advanced solid tumor such as melanoma, head and neck, liver or kidney cancer.

V and J are TRBV25-1 and TRBJ1-3, with D perhaps TRBD1 (5 bases). The CDR3 has 17 residues. The V gene lost 1 base and the J gene lost 0 bases, with 13 bases spanning the gap. The germline CDR1 and CDR2 sequences are MGHDK and SYGVNS. The CDR3 region is CASSEWGRQSSGNTIYF. The CDR3 bases are TGTGCCAGCAGTGAATGGGGGAGACAGAGCTCTGGAAACACCATATATTTT.

V is TRBV6-5 and J is TRBJ2-7; 7 bases agree with TRBD1. J lost 3 bases, V lost 2 bases, and 4 bases had no gene match. This CDR3 has 14 residues. CDR1 and CDR2 (germline): MNHEY, SVGAGI. CDR3 coding DNA: TGTGCCAGCAGTTACCCGGGACAGAACTACGAGCAGTACTTC. Translating it yields CASSYPGQNYEQYF.

The chain recombines TRBV15 with TRBJ2-5; D not certain. The better agreement between TRBJ2-7 and the DNA end casts doubt on the J call. This CDR3 region has 14 residues. Per germline, CDR1 LNHNV and CDR2 YYDKDF (reference sequence). The CDR3 sequence: CATSRDLRNYEQYF. The CDR3 DNA is TGTGCCACCAGCAGAGATCTCCGAAATTACGAGCAGTACTTC.

The genes are TRBV5-1 and TRBJ1-3; D call uncertain. Trimming removed 2 bases at V and 3 bases at J, with 6 bases between. This CDR3 is 13 amino acids long. Germline loops: CDR1 SGHRS, CDR2 YFSETQ. Written as DNA, the CDR3 is TGCGCCAGCAGCTTTGACGGTGGAAACACCATATATTTT. This encodes CASSFDGGNTIYF.

V is TRBV2 and J is TRBJ2-7, with TRBD2 matching over 12 bases. The CDR3 contains 14 residues. J was trimmed by 3 bases and V by 6 bases; bases with no gene match: 3. CDR1 is SNHLY, CDR2 FYNNEI, per germline. CDR3 coding DNA: TGTGCCAGCAGAAGACTAGCGGGGGACTACGAGCAGTACTTC. Translation: CASRRLAGDYEQYF.